The 7 T cell receptor beta chains reported below all come from one sample, sequenced in a study of T cell changes during pregnancy in multiple sclerosis. The repertoire was sequenced with immunoSEQ multiplex PCR; TCRdb's copy has only in-frame clones and lacks some. The table lists fewer than 40,000 clones, 90% of them singletons. The source material was CD4+ T cells from peripheral blood mononuclear cells, sampled in the first trimester of pregnancy. The source is a female donor in good health, enrolled as a control in a pregnancy study.

The chain recombines TRBV7-2 with TRBJ1-4, with D perhaps matching TRBD1 (6 bases). This CDR3 has 15 amino acids. Trimming left V 0 bases short and J 8 bases short, with 13 bases between. Germline V gene lookup returns CDR1 SGHTA and CDR2 FQGNSA. CDR3 region: CASSLALGAWEKLFF. The CDR3 DNA follows: TGTGCCAGCAGCTTAGCGCTGGGGGCTTGGGAAAAACTGTTTTTT.

V is TRBV4-2 and J is TRBJ1-1; D ambiguous. The CDR3 length is 16 residues. CDR1 and CDR2 (germline): LGHNA, YNFKEQ. Trimming cost V 0 bases and J 0 bases, with 11 bases left between them. DNA of the CDR3: TGTGCCAGCAGCCAAGATCCCCAGTCCATGAACACTGAAGCTTTCTTT. It encodes CASSQDPQSMNTEAFF.

This chain joins TRBV4-2 and TRBJ2-7, with TRBD2 as a possible D gene (6 bases). V was cut by 0 bases and J by 4 bases, with 16 bases left in between. CDR1 is LGHNA, CDR2 YNFKEQ, per germline. The CDR3 is made up of 16 amino acids. CDR3 DNA sequence: TGTGCCAGCAGCCAAGATCGGGCGGGGCCTAGGTACGAGCAGTACTTC. Amino acid sequence: CASSQDRAGPRYEQYF.

The chain employs TRBV18 and TRBJ1-4, with 7 positions matching TRBD1. Germline V lookup: CDR1 KGHSH, CDR2 LQKENI. V shed 6 bases, J shed 12 bases, and the junction held 4 bases outside the gene matches. This CDR3 comprises 11 residues. The CDR3 loop reads CASSLTGELFF. In DNA, the CDR3 is TGTGCCAGCTCGCTCACAGGGGAACTGTTTTTT. Full variable domain (outside the CDR3, taken from reference TRBV18 and TRBJ1-4): NAGVMQNPRHLVRRRGQEARLRCSPMKGHSHVYWYRQLPEEGLKFMVYLQKENIIDESGMPKERFSAEFPKEGPSILRIQQVVRGDSAAYFCASSLTGELFFGSGTQLSVL.

This chain joins TRBV5-4 and TRBJ2-5, with TRBD2 identical over 7 bases. Germline V gene data show CDR1 as SGHNT and CDR2 as YYREEE (reference sequence). J was trimmed by 2 bases and V by 0 bases; bases with no gene match: 7. There are 16 residues in the CDR3. This chain's CDR3 is CASSLVGGRGQETQYF. The DNA for the CDR3 is TGTGCCAGCAGCTTGGTCGGGGGGAGAGGACAAGAGACCCAGTACTTC.

This rearrangement joins TRBV7-2 to TRBJ2-3, with D tentatively TRBD2 (7 bases). The V end lost 3 bases, the J end lost 2 bases, and 12 bases lay between the germline ends. Per germline, CDR1 SGHTA and CDR2 FQGNSA. This CDR3 has 15 amino acids. Written as DNA, the CDR3 is TGTGCCAGCAGCTTGAGGCGGGGGCTCACAGATACGCAGTATTTT. This encodes CASSLRRGLTDTQYF. The complete variable domain, with remaining parts taken from reference TRBV7-2 and TRBJ2-3, reads GAGVSQSPSNKVTEKGKDVELRCDPISGHTALYWYRQSLGQGLEFLIYFQGNSAPDKSGLPSDRFSAERTGGSVSTLTIQRTQQEDSAVYLCASSLRRGLTDTQYFGPGTRLTVL.

The CDR3 reads CASSKTENQPQHF. CDR3 DNA: TGTGCCAGCAGTAAGACAGAGAATCAGCCCCAGCATTTT. The chain employs TRBV6-5 and TRBJ1-5, with a tentative D call TRBD1 (5 bases). There are 13 residues in the CDR3. Trimming took 5 bases from V and 4 from J, leaving 9 bases between them. Germline loops: CDR1 MNHEY, CDR2 SVGAGI.